Each of the 5 T cell receptor beta chains below was sequenced from the same sample in a study of regulatory T cells in long-lasting Graves disease. Time point given: newly diagnosed GD, antithyroid drugs for less than 3 months. The TCR library was made from RNA that had been extracted from PBMCs in TRIzol. CDR3 regions were amplified by Arm-PCR using iRepertoire HTBI primers to build TCR beta libraries. TCRdb re-derived calls from the multiplex PCR reads in MiXCR, one entry per CDR3 protein. The table has over 500,000 distinct CDR3 sequences, roughly a sixth seen once. This sample also appeared in a second study, on T cells in Graves' hyperthyroidism and ophthalmopathy.

The sample here was peripheral blood mononuclear cells (PBMCs), taken at new diagnosis, from a patient treated with antithyroid drugs. All receptors come from a man between 18 and 29 years old with Graves disease.

This clonotype was recorded at least ten times. J is TRBJ2-1 and V is TRBV7-3, with 10 bases fitting TRBD2. The CDR3 totals 15 residues. The germline V gene encodes CDR1 SGHTA and CDR2 FQGTGA. V dropped 3 bases and J dropped 10; count of bases not matched to a gene: 9. As DNA, the CDR3 is TGTGCCAGCAGCTTGGAGGGACTAGCGACTGGAGAGCAGTTCTTC. It specifies CASSLEGLATGEQFF.

This clonotype was observed many times. CDR3: CASSQYHSGSGVDTQYF. CDR3 nucleotides: TGTGCCAGCAGCCAATACCATAGCGGGAGCGGGGTAGATACGCAGTATTTT. The chain uses TRBV7-8 and TRBJ2-3, with TRBD2 matching 9 bases. Germline CDR1 reads SGHVS; CDR2 reads FQNEAQ. The CDR3 loop spans 17 amino acids. The junction had 14 bases not matched to a gene; V was cut back by 5 bases and J by 5 bases. The full variable domain, completed using reference TRBV7-8 and TRBJ2-3, is GAGVSQSPRYKVAKRGQDVALRCDPISGHVSLFWYQQALGQGPEFLTYFQNEAQLDKSGLPSDRFFAERPEGSVSTLKIQRTQQEDSAVYLCASSQYHSGSGVDTQYFGPGTRLTVL.

The gene calls are TRBV10-3 and TRBJ1-3; D possibly corresponds to TRBD1 (6 bases). The CDR3 is made up of 13 amino acids. CDR1 is ENHRY and CDR2 is SYGVKD in the germline V gene. The CDR3 bases are TGTGCTGGGGGCCCAACCTCTGGAAACACCATATATTTT. Protein sequence: CAGGPTSGNTIYF.

This clonotype showed up many times. V and J are TRBV28 and TRBJ2-3; 11 positions agree with TRBD1. The CDR3 has 16 amino acids. The ends lost 2 bases at V and 4 bases at J; junction bases unmatched: 5. Germline CDR1 is MDHEN and CDR2 is SYDVKM. CDR3 DNA sequence: TGTGCCAGCAGTTTAATTCCGGGACAGGGGGCAGATACGCAGTATTTT. Encoded protein: CASSLIPGQGADTQYF.

This clonotype was found many times. The CDR3 bases are TGCGCCAGCAGCTTGGTAGCGGGAGAGCAGTACTTC. Translating gives CASSLVAGEQYF. The rearrangement uses TRBV5-1 and TRBJ2-7; 8 nucleotides match TRBD2. V dropped 0 bases and J dropped 7; count of bases not matched to a gene: 0. CDR3 length: 12 residues. The V gene's germline CDR1 is SGHRS and CDR2 YFSETQ.